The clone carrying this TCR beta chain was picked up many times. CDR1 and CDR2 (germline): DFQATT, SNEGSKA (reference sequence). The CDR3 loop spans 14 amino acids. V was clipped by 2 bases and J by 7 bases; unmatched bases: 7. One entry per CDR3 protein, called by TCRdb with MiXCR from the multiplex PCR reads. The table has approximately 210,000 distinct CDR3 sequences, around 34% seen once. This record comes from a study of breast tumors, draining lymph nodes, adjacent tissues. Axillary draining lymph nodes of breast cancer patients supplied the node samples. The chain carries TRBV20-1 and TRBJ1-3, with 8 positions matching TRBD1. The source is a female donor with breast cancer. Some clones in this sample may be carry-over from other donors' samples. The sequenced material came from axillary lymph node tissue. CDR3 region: CSARPTGAGNTIYF. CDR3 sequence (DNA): TGCAGTGCTAGACCGACAGGGGCCGGGAACACCATATATTTT.